This T cell receptor beta chain was captured in a study of OX40 agonist ivuxolimab in advanced cancers. Context from the whole study: The costimulatory receptor OX40 (CD134) was targeted by ivuxolimab, a fully human IgG2 agonistic monoclonal antibody. In the dose-escalation cohort, over 65% of patients were male, and the mean age was roughly 60 years, with a range of about 23 to 90. Peripheral TCRbeta sequencing aimed to test whether ivuxolimab altered TCR sequence diversity and caused clonal T-cell expansion. The paper reports the monotherapy dose-escalation portion (N of about 50 patients) of the phase I ivuxolimab trial. Prior anti-PD-1, anti-PD-L1 or anti-CTLA-4 therapy was permitted, and 30% to 45% of dose-escalation patients had received checkpoint inhibitors. Partial responses were achieved by three dose-escalation patients, of whom one had hepatocellular carcinoma and two had cutaneous melanoma. Of the roughly 52 dose-escalation patients, hepatocellular carcinoma was present in about 19, melanoma in roughly 15, renal cell carcinoma in 9 and head and neck cancer in 9. Intravenous ivuxolimab was administered to patients every 2 weeks at six dose levels: 0.01, 0.1, 0.3, 1.5, 3 and 10 mg/kg.

Study-wide findings and limitations: Clonal expansion of both CD4+ and CD8+ blood T cells was observed from baseline to week 6 at doses 0.1 to 3.0 mg/kg. Which antigens the clonally expanded peripheral T cells were specific for was not determined. Partial responders in the 0.1-3.0 mg/kg groups had among the lowest normalized peripheral clonal expansion, especially among CD8+ T cells. After ivuxolimab, more expanded clones were found on average in CD8+ T cells than in CD4+ T cells. Low levels of normalized T-cell clonal expansion were also seen in some nonresponding patients.

Genomic DNA was extracted from sorted cells for sequencing of the TCRbeta CDR3 region. TCRbeta CDR3 regions were sequenced using the immunoSEQ Assay. TCRdb retrieved this table from immuneACCESS and kept in-frame rearrangements only. Not all clones are present; in checked studies, unresolved V genes account for under half, and no reason is known for the remainder. The sample data list roughly 60,000 clones, and approximately 84% of these were observed just once. The ten largest clones add up to 3% of the sample. Relative to germline, V is 0 bases shorter and J is 5 bases shorter, with 11 bases between their ends. For CDR1 and CDR2, the germline V gene lists MRHNA and SNTAGT. The CDR3 starts with the cysteine, ends with the phenylalanine, and has 15 residues. Only the CDR3 DNA is retained, 45 bases long and in frame from the first base. Patients with a history of autoimmune disease or receiving systemic immunosuppression were excluded from the trial. In every dose cohort, peripheral blood was drawn for TCR sequencing at baseline, cycle 4 day 1, and cycle 7 day 1. The samples were drawn from a first-in-human, open-label, multicenter phase I dose-escalation trial of ivuxolimab. Adults with locally advanced or metastatic melanoma, renal cell, hepatocellular, or head and neck squamous cell carcinoma were enrolled in the trial. Before TCR sequencing, CD4+ and CD8+ T cells were separately sorted from peripheral blood.

A note on this clone: Its antigen specificity is not known. The input lacks base qualities; no much larger clone sits a single base away.

Specimen: CD4+ or CD8+ T cells sorted from blood, collected in a trial of the OX40 agonist ivuxolimab. This TCR was sampled from an adult with an advanced solid tumor such as melanoma, head and neck, liver or kidney cancer. The sequence links TRBV6-4 to TRBJ2-1; the D gene is unclear. CDR3 reads: CASSDSTRKDNEQFF. The bases are TGTGCCAGCAGTGACTCGACCCGAAAAGACAATGAGCAGTTCTTC.